Following are 27 T cell receptor beta chains from one sample sequenced in a study of shared clonotypes between healthy human individuals. Clones were sequenced by immunoSEQ multiplex PCR, and TCRdb holds only the in-frame ones, with some missing. The data contain about 1.1 million clones, roughly 80% of them singletons. Input material: memory CD4+ T cells from PBMCs. Indicated subset: CD45RA-negative fraction. These receptors were taken from a man between 18 and 35 years old in good health. Some clones in this sample may be carry-over from other donors' samples.

This clone was seen repeatedly, ten times or more. This CDR3 is also generated by other DNA sequences in the sample. The V and J genes are TRBV1 and TRBJ2-2; the table's TRBD1 call for D was not verified on the DNA. TRBV1 corresponds to a pseudogene. The CDR3 sequence is 21 residues long. This chain's CDR3 is CTSSQSSAGTGGKTNTGELFF. In DNA, the CDR3 is TGCACCAGCAGCCAATCTTCCGCCGGGACAGGGGGGAAAACGAACACCGGGGAGCTGTTTTTT.

V gene TRBV7-2 combines with J gene TRBJ2-3; TRBD1 or TRBD2 may be the D gene (7 bases each). Germline-derived CDR1 and CDR2 are SGHTA and FQGNSA. Trimming cost V 4 bases and J 5 bases, with 13 bases left between them. The CDR3 has 14 amino acids. The CDR3 loop reads CASSSGGALDTQYF. The CDR3 nucleotides are TGTGCCAGCAGCTCAGGGGGGGCTTTAGATACGCAGTATTTT.

On this clone: At one of its ends the junction is not consistent with the germline gene, which may arise from a read error. This chain joins TRBV5-1 and TRBJ1-2; possibly TRBD1 for D (6 bases). There are 14 residues in the CDR3. Germline V gene sequence: CDR1 SGHRS, CDR2 YFSETQ. In DNA, the CDR3 is TGCGCCAGCAGCTTGGAGGGGGGACGGGCCCTCCATTACTTC. This sequence encodes CASSLEGGRALHYF.

In regard to this clone: Other nucleotide sequences from this sample produce the same CDR3. The gene calls are TRBV27 and TRBJ1-5; 7 nucleotides align to TRBD1. Germline V CDR1 and CDR2: MNHEY, SMNVEV (reference sequence). This CDR3 comprises 13 residues. J gave up 4 bases and V 8 bases, and 5 bases lay outside the gene matches. CDR3 region: CASRTGDNQPQHF. Here the CDR3 DNA reads TGTGCCAGCCGAACAGGGGATAATCAGCCCCAGCATTTT.

The V call is TRBV28, the J call TRBJ1-5, with unresolved D. The CDR3 covers 15 residues. The V end was cut by 5 bases, the J end by 4 bases, with 15 bases between. Looked up from germline, CDR1 is MDHEN and CDR2 is SYDVKM. The CDR3 reads CASSPRLGSNQPQHF. The CDR3 nucleotides read TGTGCCAGCAGTCCACGTCTGGGCAGTAATCAGCCCCAGCATTTT.

V and J are TRBV5-6 and TRBJ1-6; 7 bases are a match to TRBD1. V gave up 4 bases and J gave up 6 bases; unmatched junction bases: 4. The CDR3 spans 14 residues. Looked up from germline, CDR1 is SGHDT and CDR2 is YYEEEE. CDR3 in DNA: TGTGCCAGCAGCGAGGGACAGCGTAATTCACCCCTCCACTTT. Protein product: CASSEGQRNSPLHF.

The chain employs TRBV7-2 and TRBJ2-1; D tentatively fits TRBD1 or TRBD2 (6 bases each). Trimming shortened V by 5 bases and J by 6 bases, and 14 bases separated the two germline ends. The CDR3 runs 14 residues. The germline V gene encodes CDR1 SGHTA and CDR2 FQGNSA. The CDR3 sequence: CASSTGTYPNEQFF. CDR3 bases: TGTGCCAGCAGCACAGGGACTTACCCCAATGAGCAGTTCTTC.

The chain uses TRBV28 and TRBJ1-5, with TRBD1 matching 9 bases. The CDR3 spans 16 residues. Germline V CDR1 and CDR2: MDHEN, SYDVKM. The J segment lost 4 bases and the V segment lost 4 bases, leaving 8 bases of the junction unmatched. The CDR3 nucleotides are TGTGCCAGCAGTTCGGGAGGGACAGGGCCTAATCAGCCCCAGCATTTT. Amino acid sequence: CASSSGGTGPNQPQHF.

The chain couples TRBV5-1 to TRBJ2-5; the D is unclear. The CDR3 sequence is 14 residues long. Germline V gene lookup returns CDR1 SGHRS and CDR2 YFSETQ. With 0 bases removed from V and 4 bases from J, the gap between germline ends came to 10 bases. In DNA, the CDR3 is TGCGCCAGCAGCTTGGATGGCAGGCTAGAGACCCAGTACTTC. Translated, it gives CASSLDGRLETQYF. Using reference TRBV5-1 and TRBJ2-5 for the parts outside the CDR3, the full variable domain is KAGVTQTPRYLIKTRGQQVTLSCSPISGHRSVSWYQQTPGQGLQFLFEYFSETQRNKGNFPGRFSGRQFSNSRSEMNVSTLELGDSALYLCASSLDGRLETQYFGPGTRLLVL.

As concerns this clone: The sample holds other DNA sequences that translate to the same CDR3. The V gene is TRBV29-1, the J gene TRBJ1-2, with D unclear. Germline V gene lookup returns CDR1 SQVTM and CDR2 ANQGSEA. This CDR3 is 11 amino acids long. Trimming left V 4 bases short and J 2 bases short, with 5 bases between. CDR3 DNA: TGCAGCGTTGGAGAAAACTATGGCTACACCTTC. This sequence encodes CSVGENYGYTF.

This rearrangement joins TRBV10-3 to TRBJ1-3, with 10 bases lining up with TRBD1. J lost 2 bases, V lost 2 bases, and 3 bases had no gene match. Germline CDR1 reads ENHRY; CDR2 reads SYGVKD. CDR3 length equals 16 residues. The CDR3 DNA sequence: TGTGCCATCAGTGAGACCGACAGGGGGCCTGGAAACACCATATATTTT. This codes for CAISETDRGPGNTIYF.

J is TRBJ2-2 and V is TRBV4-3; D remains unclear. There are 14 residues in the CDR3. Germline values: CDR1 LGHNA, CDR2 YSLEER. Trimming cost V 0 bases and J 5 bases, with 7 bases left between them. The CDR3 nucleotides read TGCGCCAGCAGCCAAGATCCAGGTACCGGGGAGCTGTTTTTT. Translating gives CASSQDPGTGELFF.

This rearrangement joins TRBV7-8 to TRBJ1-6; D is possibly TRBD1 (5 bases). Trimming stripped 1 base from V and 12 bases from J, with 10 bases between. CDR1 SGHVS and CDR2 FQNEAQ come from the germline V gene. The CDR3 consists of 13 residues. This CDR3 is CASSLGGVEPLHF. The CDR3 region has the DNA TGTGCCAGCAGCTTAGGGGGGGTGGAACCCCTCCACTTT.

J is TRBJ2-5 and V is TRBV12-5, with 8 nucleotides matching TRBD1. The CDR3 extends over 14 amino acids. CDR1 LGHNT and CDR2 FRNRAP come from the germline V gene. The junction had 4 bases not matched to a gene; V was cut back by 1 base and J by 6 bases. The CDR3 region is CASGLGTGLQTQYF. The CDR3 DNA sequence: TGTGCTAGTGGTTTGGGGACAGGGTTGCAGACCCAGTACTTC.

The chain uses TRBV29-1 and TRBJ2-7, with D unclear. Germline V gene data show CDR1 as SQVTM and CDR2 as ANQGSEA. CDR3 length: 12 amino acids. Deletions cut 4 bases from V and 2 bases from J, with 9 bases between. CDR3 sequence: CSVVAEAYEQYF. The CDR3 DNA is TGCAGCGTTGTGGCCGAAGCCTACGAGCAGTACTTC.

This chain uses TRBV13 with TRBJ2-7; 11 bases match TRBD2. In germline, CDR1 is PRHDT, CDR2 FYEKMQ (reference sequence). The CDR3 runs 16 residues. The trim removed 5 bases at V and 3 bases at J, leaving 9 bases unmatched. The CDR3 is CASSPSPSGRFYEQYF. The CDR3 DNA reads as TGTGCCAGCAGCCCTAGTCCTAGCGGGAGGTTCTACGAGCAGTACTTC.

This chain connects TRBV5-1 to TRBJ2-1, with D tentatively TRBD2 (5 bases). The germline V and J ends were trimmed by 0 bases and 5 bases, with 9 bases remaining between them. The CDR3 spans 14 residues. Germline V gene lookup returns CDR1 SGHRS and CDR2 YFSETQ. CDR3 in DNA: TGCGCCAGCAGCTTGGGCCTAGCAAACAATGAGCAGTTCTTC. Translated, it gives CASSLGLANNEQFF. Full variable domain (remainder filled in from reference TRBV5-1 and TRBJ2-1): KAGVTQTPRYLIKTRGQQVTLSCSPISGHRSVSWYQQTPGQGLQFLFEYFSETQRNKGNFPGRFSGRQFSNSRSEMNVSTLELGDSALYLCASSLGLANNEQFFGPGTRLTVL.

This clone was detected only a few times. The chain links TRBV28 to TRBJ2-2; a possible D gene is TRBD1 (6 bases). CDR3 length equals 16 residues. Looked up from germline, CDR1 is MDHEN and CDR2 is SYDVKM. Trimming pared 5 bases from V and 6 bases from J, leaving 19 bases between. The CDR3 region has the DNA TGTGCCAGCAGTCTCGCCGGACAGAGGGACCCCGGGGAGCTGTTTTTT. This sequence encodes CASSLAGQRDPGELFF.

The rearrangement joins TRBV7-3 to TRBJ2-3; TRBD1 aligns across 10 bases. In germline, CDR1 is SGHTA, CDR2 FQGTGA. With 5 bases clipped from V and 2 bases from J, the junction kept 7 bases outside the gene matches. The CDR3 contains 16 residues. The CDR3 region has the DNA TGTGCCAGCAGCCCGACAGGGGGCATGAACACAGATACGCAGTATTTT. Translation: CASSPTGGMNTDTQYF. The full variable domain, completed using reference TRBV7-3 and TRBJ2-3, is GAGVSQTPSNKVTEKGKYVELRCDPISGHTALYWYRQSLGQGPEFLIYFQGTGAADDSGLPNDRFFAVRPEGSVSTLKIQRTERGDSAVYLCASSPTGGMNTDTQYFGPGTRLTVL.

The count of this clone is one. The rearrangement joins TRBV27 to TRBJ1-4; 8 nucleotides agree with TRBD1. Germline CDR1 MNHEY, CDR2 SMNVEV (reference sequence). The CDR3 loop spans 15 amino acids. V shed 5 bases and J 4 bases; nucleotides not matched to a gene: 6. Written as DNA, the CDR3 is TGTGCCAGCAGTGGCTGGACAGGGATTAATGAAAAACTGTTTTTT. Translation gives CASSGWTGINEKLFF. The whole variable domain, remainder taken from reference TRBV27 and TRBJ1-4, is EAQVTQNPRYLITVTGKKLTVTCSQNMNHEYMSWYRQDPGLGLRQIYYSMNVEVTDKGDVPEGYKVSRKEKRNFPLILESPSPNQTSLYFCASSGWTGINEKLFFGSGTQLSVL.

This clone was found a few times. V usage is TRBV7-2 and J usage is TRBJ2-2, with TRBD1 matching 7 bases. CDR1 and CDR2 (germline): SGHTA, FQGNSA. The CDR3 runs to 14 residues. Unmatched junction bases numbered 2, after V lost 3 bases and J lost 4 bases. CDR3 in amino acids: CASSLDRFTGELFF. For the CDR3, the DNA is TGTGCCAGCAGCTTGGACAGGTTCACCGGGGAGCTGTTTTTT.

J is TRBJ2-7 and V is TRBV5-5; D gene uncertain. The length of the CDR3 is 14 residues. Germline V gene sequence: CDR1 SGHKS, CDR2 YYEKEE (reference sequence). Trimming shortened V by 0 bases and J by 5 bases, and 12 bases separated the two germline ends. CDR3 loop: CASSLAFSFHEQYF. The CDR3 DNA reads as TGTGCCAGCAGCTTGGCCTTCTCTTTCCACGAGCAGTACTTC.

CDR3 amino acids: CASSSGLAGVDTDTQYF. CDR3 nucleotide sequence: TGCGCCAGCAGCTCAGGACTAGCGGGAGTTGATACAGATACGCAGTATTTT. The chain couples TRBV5-1 to TRBJ2-3; TRBD2 aligns across 13 bases. This CDR3 has 17 amino acids. Trimming cost V 3 bases and J 3 bases; bases outside gene matches: 7. CDR1 is SGHRS, CDR2 YFSETQ, per germline.

In DNA, the CDR3 is TGTGCCAGTAGTATGGGACAGAACTCCTACGAGCAGTACTTC. Its translation: CASSMGQNSYEQYF. This chain links TRBV19 with TRBJ2-7, with 7 bases lining up with TRBD1. V was pared by 3 bases and J by 0 bases, with 2 bases of the junction left unmatched. CDR1 LNHDA and CDR2 SQIVND come from the germline V gene (reference sequence). CDR3 length: 14 residues. Full variable domain (outside the CDR3, taken from reference TRBV19 and TRBJ2-7): DGGITQSPKYLFRKEGQNVTLSCEQNLNHDAMYWYRQDPGQGLRLIYYSQIVNDFQKGDIAEGYSVSREKKESFPLTVTSAQKNPTAFYLCASSMGQNSYEQYFGPGTRLTVT.

J is TRBJ2-7 and V is TRBV4-2, with 7 bases fitting TRBD2. CDR1 is LGHNA, CDR2 YNFKEQ, per germline. Trimming at V came to 0 bases and at J to 3 bases, leaving 14 bases not matched to a gene. The CDR3 has 18 amino acids. The CDR3 DNA is TGTGCCAGCAGCCAAGAAGAGACTAGCAGAAACTCTTACTACGAGCAGTACTTC. This codes for CASSQEETSRNSYYEQYF.

A word on this clone: The sample contains more than one DNA sequence encoding this CDR3. J is TRBJ2-5 and V is TRBV18, with D uncertain. The CDR3 runs to 14 residues. Trimming took off 3 bases at V and 1 base at J, with 9 bases between the two ends. CDR1 and CDR2 (germline): KGHSH, LQKENI. CDR3 DNA sequence: TGTGCCAGCTCACCTAGGCTAAGCCAAGAGACCCAGTACTTC. Its translation is CASSPRLSQETQYF.

This sequence joins TRBV6-1 and TRBJ1-4; no reliable D call. CDR1 and CDR2 from the germline V gene are MNHNS and SASEGT. This CDR3 is 12 amino acids long. Trimming stripped 1 base from V and 10 bases from J, with 7 bases between. The CDR3 region has the DNA TGTGCCAGCAGTGAAGATTTGGGAAAACTGTTTTTT. Translated: CASSEDLGKLFF.